The entry below describes one T cell receptor (beta chain). Its antigen is currently unknown. A much larger clonotype is one base distant, so this may be a read error. The sorting of naive CD8 T cells used the CD8+CD4-CCR7+CD45RA+ phenotype. The data stem from a study of molecular identifiers for immune sequencing clone quantification. Study summary: Replicates involved a five-way split of RNA from approximately 20,000 or 100,000 naive CD8 cells, with sequencing of four.

TCRdb processed the PCR reads anew with MiXCR; each CDR3 protein has one entry. The sample records approximately 36,000 distinct CDR3 sequences, around 18% being singletons. This CDR3 spans 14 amino acids. V gave up 3 bases and J gave up 8 bases; unmatched junction bases: 7. The V gene's germline CDR1 is DFQATT and CDR2 SNEGSKA (reference sequence). The study's findings and limits: Detecting spiked Jurkat TCR RNA from one cell among 950,000 to 1,000,000 naive cells was reportedly possible. Highly expanded clone sizes could end up underestimated if a barcode were shared by identical TCR molecules.

Sequencing was carried out using naive CD8+ T cells from blood, with Jurkat cell RNA spiked in. Subset given: FACS-sorted CD8+CD4-CCR7+CD45RA+ naive T cells. This rearrangement joins TRBV20-1 to TRBJ1-4; 9 nucleotides agree with TRBD1. The source is a human donor in good health. Some libraries in this study had Jurkat cell RNA spiked in. CDR3 residues: CSASFKTGGEKLFF. CDR3 nucleotide sequence: TGCAGTGCTAGTTTTAAGACAGGGGGGGAAAAACTGTTTTTT.